The rows below give T cell receptor beta chains drawn from one sample of a study of graft-versus-host responses after intestinal transplantation. Only in-frame clones appear in the TCRdb table, and some are missing; sequencing was by immunoSEQ multiplex PCR. There are 9,500 to 12,000 clones in the sample; roughly nine tenths occur only once, and 3% to 3.5% lies in the top ten. This specimen consisted of PBMCs, obtained 105 days after intestinal transplantation. The origin of the receptors is a human patient who received an intestinal transplant, so some T cells may come from the graft donor. Each CDR3 is given with its conserved first and last residue. A D gene is named only where the DNA matches it firmly. A clone size is listed for some rows: how often the clone was seen (once, few, many), or a class if it is expanded.

J: TRBJ1-2; size: NA; V: TRBV14; D: NA; DNA: TGTGCCAGCAGCCATTGGGACGAAGCTAACTATGGCTACACCTTC; CDR3: CASSHWDEANYGYTF
J: TRBJ1-6; size: NA; V: TRBV21-1; D: NA; DNA: TGTGCCACCTTACAGGGGTTTGGAGAGGATTATAATTCACCCCTCCACTTT; CDR3: CATLQGFGEDYNSPLHF
J: TRBJ2-5; size: NA; V: TRBV6-1; D: TRBD2; DNA: TGTGCCAGCAGTGAAGCAGCGGGGGGGCCAGAGACCCAGTACTTC; CDR3: CASSEAAGGPETQYF
J: TRBJ2-7; size: NA; V: TRBV7-6; D: TRBD1; DNA: TGTGCCAGCAGCGCGTGGACAGGGGGGGACGAGCAGTACTTC; CDR3: CASSAWTGGDEQYF
J: TRBJ1-2; size: few; V: TRBV11-2; D: NA; DNA: TGTGCCAGCACCCCATCCTACGGGACGGCAAATGGCTACACCTTC; CDR3: CASTPSYGTANGYTF
J: TRBJ2-7; size: NA; V: TRBV5-4; D: TRBD1; DNA: TGTGCCAGCAGCTCCCCGGGACAGGGGGCTTCTTCCGACGAGCAGTACTTC; CDR3: CASSSPGQGASSDEQYF
J: TRBJ2-3; size: large; V: TRBV6-4; D: NA; DNA: TGTGCCAGCAGTGCAGGGGAGGATACGCAGTATTTT; CDR3: CASSAGEDTQYF
J: TRBJ1-1; size: NA; V: TRBV7-2; D: NA; DNA: TGTGCCAGCAGCACAACCACGAAATTGAACACTGAAGCTTTCTTT; CDR3: CASSTTTKLNTEAFF
J: TRBJ2-2; size: few; V: TRBV10-3; D: TRBD2; DNA: TGTGCCATCAGAGAGGGACTAGACGGCGGGGAGCTGTTTTTT; CDR3: CAIREGLDGGELFF
J: TRBJ1-1; size: NA; V: TRBV14; D: NA; DNA: TGTGCCAGCAGCCAAGATGTGGGGGTGAACACTGAAGCTTTCTTT; CDR3: CASSQDVGVNTEAFF
J: TRBJ1-1; size: NA; V: TRBV7-2; D: TRBD1; DNA: TGTGCCAGCAGCGGGGACAGGGGTAGCACTGAAGCTTTCTTT; CDR3: CASSGDRGSTEAFF
J: TRBJ2-1; size: once; V: TRBV2; D: NA; DNA: TGTGCCAGCAGTGCTAGCTACGAGCAGTTCTTC; CDR3: CASSASYEQFF
J: TRBJ2-7; size: NA; V: TRBV4-1; D: TRBD2; DNA: TGCGCCAGCAGCCAAGCCGAGGCTAGCGGGGCCTACGAGCAGTACTTC; CDR3: CASSQAEASGAYEQYF
J: TRBJ2-6; size: NA; V: TRBV7-2; D: TRBD2; DNA: TGTGCCAGCAGCCCACGCGGGACTAGCGGGAGTTCAGGGGCCAACGTCCTGACTTTC; CDR3: CASSPRGTSGSSGANVLTF
J: TRBJ2-2; size: NA; V: TRBV5-1; D: TRBD2; DNA: TGCGCCAGCAGCTTGGAACTAGCGGGTGCTACGAACACCGGGGAGCTGTTTTTT; CDR3: CASSLELAGATNTGELFF
J: TRBJ2-3; size: NA; V: TRBV4-2; D: TRBD2; DNA: TGTGCCAGCAGCCAGAGTCTAGCGGGCGGGACAGATACGCAGTATTTT; CDR3: CASSQSLAGGTDTQYF
J: TRBJ1-1; size: NA; V: TRBV5-4; D: NA; DNA: TGTGCCAGCAGCTTTGGAAACACTGAAGCTTTCTTT; CDR3: CASSFGNTEAFF
J: TRBJ1-2; size: NA; V: TRBV18; D: NA; DNA: TGTGCCAGCTCACAGGACAACTATGGCTACACCTTC; CDR3: CASSQDNYGYTF
J: TRBJ1-1; size: NA; V: TRBV27; D: TRBD1; DNA: TGTGCCAGCAGTTCCGGACAGGGGGGCCACACTGAAGCTTTCTTT; CDR3: CASSSGQGGHTEAFF
J: TRBJ1-3; size: few; V: TRBV29-1; D: NA; DNA: TGCAGCGTGGGGGACTTAAGAAGCGGAAACACCATATATTTT; CDR3: CSVGDLRSGNTIYF
J: TRBJ2-5; size: NA; V: TRBV2; D: NA; DNA: TGTGCCAGCAAGTCGCAAGAGACCCAGTACTTC; CDR3: CASKSQETQYF
J: TRBJ2-7; size: NA; V: TRBV19; D: NA; DNA: TGTGCCAGTAGTATCTTCACAGGACCCTACGAGCAGTACTTC; CDR3: CASSIFTGPYEQYF
J: TRBJ1-5; size: NA; V: TRBV6-7; D: NA; DNA: TGTGCCAGCAGTCACGGGGGCCCTTACCCCCAGCCCCAGCATTTT; CDR3: CASSHGGPYPQPQHF
J: TRBJ2-7; size: NA; V: TRBV11-2; D: NA; DNA: TGTGCCAGCAGCTTAGATGGGCCTCTCTACGAGCAGTACTTC; CDR3: CASSLDGPLYEQYF